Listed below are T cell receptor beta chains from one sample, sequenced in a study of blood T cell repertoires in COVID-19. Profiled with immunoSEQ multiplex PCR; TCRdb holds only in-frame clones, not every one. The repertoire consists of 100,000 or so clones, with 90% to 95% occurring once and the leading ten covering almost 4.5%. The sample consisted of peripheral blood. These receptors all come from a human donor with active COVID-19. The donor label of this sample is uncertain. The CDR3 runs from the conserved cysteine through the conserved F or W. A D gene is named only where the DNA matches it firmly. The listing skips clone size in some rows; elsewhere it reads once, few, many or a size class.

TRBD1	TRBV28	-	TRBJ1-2	CASSLLTGDYGYTF	TGTGCCAGCAGTTTGTTGACAGGGGACTATGGCTACACCTTC
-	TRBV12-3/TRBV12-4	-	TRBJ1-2	CASSQGRNYGYTF	TGTGCCAGCAGTCAGGGCAGAAACTATGGCTACACCTTC
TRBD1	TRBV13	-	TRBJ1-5	CASSNQGAGQPQHF	TGTGCCAGCAGCAACCAGGGGGCCGGTCAGCCCCAGCATTTT
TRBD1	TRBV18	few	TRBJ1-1	CASSPDRGAHTEAFF	TGTGCCAGCTCACCAGACAGGGGCGCGCACACTGAAGCTTTCTTT
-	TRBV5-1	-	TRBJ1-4	CASSLGWSRGEKLFF	TGCGCCAGCAGCTTGGGGTGGTCAAGGGGGGAAAAACTGTTTTTT
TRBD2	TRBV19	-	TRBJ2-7	CASSIVGGRADYEQYF	TGTGCCAGTAGTATAGTCGGCGGGAGGGCCGACTACGAGCAGTACTTC
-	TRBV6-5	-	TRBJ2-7	CASGRTGFYEQYF	TGTGCCAGCGGCCGTACAGGGTTCTACGAGCAGTACTTC
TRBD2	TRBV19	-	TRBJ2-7	CASSRAGGEYEQYF	TGTGCCAGTAGTCGAGCGGGGGGGGAGTACGAGCAGTACTTC
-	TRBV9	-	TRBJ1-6	CASSGDNNSPLHF	TGTGCCAGCAGCGGAGACAATAATTCACCCCTCCACTTT
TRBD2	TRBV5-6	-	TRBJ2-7	CASSWGALAGGIYEQYF	TGTGCCAGCAGCTGGGGCGCACTAGCGGGGGGAATCTACGAGCAGTACTTC
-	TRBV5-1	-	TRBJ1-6	CASSLEGDFSPLHF	TGCGCCAGCAGCTTGGAGGGAGACTTTTCACCCCTCCACTTT
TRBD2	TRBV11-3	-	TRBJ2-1	CASSLESVAGGYNEQFF	TGTGCCAGCAGCTTAGAATCTGTAGCGGGGGGCTACAATGAGCAGTTCTTC
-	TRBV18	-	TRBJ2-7	CASSPTGGVSYEQYF	TGTGCCAGCTCACCGACAGGCGGCGTCTCCTACGAGCAGTACTTC
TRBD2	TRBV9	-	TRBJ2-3	CASSVAGTSGRTTDTQYF	TGTGCCAGCAGCGTAGCCGGGACTAGCGGGAGGACGACAGATACGCAGTATTTT
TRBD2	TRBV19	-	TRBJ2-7	CASSTHSGASSYEQYF	TGTGCCAGTAGTACCCATAGCGGGGCAAGCTCCTACGAGCAGTACTTC
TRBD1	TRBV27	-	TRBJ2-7	CASSLRRDSSYYEQYF	TGTGCCAGCAGTTTAAGACGGGACAGTTCCTACTACGAGCAGTACTTC
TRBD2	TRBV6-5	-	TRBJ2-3	CASSYWAGDADTQYF	TGTGCCAGCAGTTATTGGGCGGGGGATGCAGATACGCAGTATTTT
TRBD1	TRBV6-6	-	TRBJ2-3	CASSPGTGVDSTDTQYF	TGTGCCAGCAGTCCCGGGACAGGGGTTGACAGCACAGATACGCAGTATTTT
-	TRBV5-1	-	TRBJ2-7	CASSLQALNYEQYF	TGCGCCAGCAGCTTGCAAGCACTGAACTACGAGCAGTACTTC
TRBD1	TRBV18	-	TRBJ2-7	CASSLQGTGLHEQYF	TGTGCCAGCTCACTGCAGGGGACAGGGCTTCACGAGCAGTACTTC
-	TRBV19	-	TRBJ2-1	CASSKGPGQGNEQFF	TGTGCCAGTAGTAAAGGACCGGGACAAGGGAATGAGCAGTTCTTC
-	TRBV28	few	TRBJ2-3	CASSYAQSRPGHGGDTQYF	TGTGCCAGCAGTTACGCGCAATCTCGTCCGGGACACGGTGGGGATACGCAGTATTTT
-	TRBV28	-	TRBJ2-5	CASRNDGSTQTQYF	TGTGCCAGCAGAAACGACGGGAGTACACAGACCCAGTACTTC
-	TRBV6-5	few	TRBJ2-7	CASRAGPYEQYF	TGTGCCAGCAGGGCAGGTCCCTACGAGCAGTACTTC
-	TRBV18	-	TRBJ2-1	CASSPPAVNNNEQFF	TGTGCCAGCTCCCCCCCAGCGGTCAACAACAATGAGCAGTTCTTC
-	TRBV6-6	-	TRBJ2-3	CASQKRVGTDTQYF	TGTGCCAGCCAGAAGCGTGTCGGCACAGATACGCAGTATTTT
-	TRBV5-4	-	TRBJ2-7	CASSSTSSYEQYF	TGTGCCAGCAGCTCAACATCCTCCTACGAGCAGTACTTC
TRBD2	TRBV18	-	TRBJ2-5	CASSPLAGDKETQYF	TGTGCCAGCTCACCTTTAGCGGGAGATAAAGAGACCCAGTACTTC
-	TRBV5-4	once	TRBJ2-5	CASSLFSREETQYF	TGTGCCAGCAGCTTGTTTTCTAGAGAAGAGACCCAGTACTTC
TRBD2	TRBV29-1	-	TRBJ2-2	CSVAGSGGSNTGELFF	TGCAGCGTTGCGGGTAGCGGGGGCTCGAACACCGGGGAGCTGTTTTTT
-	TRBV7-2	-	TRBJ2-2	CASSLVRVGVEPDGELFF	TGTGCCAGCAGCTTAGTTCGGGTGGGAGTAGAGCCGGACGGGGAGCTGTTTTTT
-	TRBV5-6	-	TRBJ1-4	CASSPTGSTNEKLFF	TGTGCCAGCAGCCCTACAGGGTCAACTAATGAAAAACTGTTTTTT
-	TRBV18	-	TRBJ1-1	CASSKQGMNTEAFF	TGTGCCAGCTCAAAACAGGGCATGAACACTGAAGCTTTCTTT
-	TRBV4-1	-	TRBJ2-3	CASSGQIYTDTQYF	TGCGCCAGCAGCGGACAGATATACACAGATACGCAGTATTTT
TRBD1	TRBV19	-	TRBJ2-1	CASQPGQGNEQFF	TGTGCCAGTCAGCCGGGACAGGGCAATGAGCAGTTCTTC
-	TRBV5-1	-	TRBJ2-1	CASSLDISTVYNEQFF	TGCGCCAGCAGCTTGGATATCTCTACTGTATACAATGAGCAGTTCTTC
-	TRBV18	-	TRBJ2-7	CASSPPVSSYEQYF	TGTGCCAGCTCACCACCGGTTAGCTCCTACGAGCAGTACTTC
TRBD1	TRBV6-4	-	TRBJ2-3	CASSETGTDTQYF	TGTGCCAGCAGCGAGACAGGGACGGATACGCAGTATTTT
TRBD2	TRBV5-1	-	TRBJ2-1	CASGTSGGQDEQFF	TGCGCCAGCGGGACTAGCGGGGGGCAGGATGAGCAGTTCTTC
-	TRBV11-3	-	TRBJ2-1	CASSPRTGGPLAGLNEQFF	TGTGCCAGCAGCCCTCGGACAGGGGGGCCACTAGCGGGTCTCAATGAGCAGTTCTTC
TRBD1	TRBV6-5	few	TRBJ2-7	CASNSAAGGAYEQYF	TGTGCCAGCAACTCCGCAGCAGGGGGCGCCTACGAGCAGTACTTC